This T cell receptor (beta chain) was sequenced in a study of OX40 agonist ivuxolimab in advanced cancers. Broader study findings: Compared with CD4+, CD8+ T cells on average had more expanded clones.

As for this clone: Its antigen is not known.

Germline V lookup: CDR1 SQVTM, CDR2 ANQGSEA. The CDR3 is 14 residues long. V lost 4 bases and J lost 4; bases outside the gene matches: 9. Patients were excluded for autoimmune disease history or systemic immunosuppression. Collection of blood occurred at baseline, at cycle 4 day 1, and at cycle 7 day 1. Sequencing used immunoSEQ multiplex PCR; TCRdb keeps in-frame clones, though not all of them. The profile shows 15,000 to 20,000 clones, 75% to 90% of them singletons. The clonotype comes from an adult with an advanced solid tumor such as melanoma, head and neck, liver or kidney cancer. Sequencing used CD4+ or CD8+ T cells sorted from blood, obtained in a trial of the OX40 agonist ivuxolimab. The chain employs TRBV29-1 and TRBJ1-2, with 7 bases that match TRBD1. The CDR3 protein is CSVVTGQDFYGYTF. CDR3 DNA sequence: TGCAGCGTTGTAACCGGACAGGACTTCTATGGCTACACCTTC.